Listed below are T cell receptor beta chains from one sample, sequenced in a study of blood T cell repertoires in COVID-19. Profiled with immunoSEQ multiplex PCR; TCRdb holds only in-frame clones, not every one. This table holds about 40,000 clones, approximately 86% found once. Sequenced material: peripheral blood. The receptors stem from a woman older than 75 with active COVID-19. Each CDR3 is given with its conserved first and last residue. The order of the fields is D gene, V gene, J gene, clone size, CDR3 DNA, CDR3 protein. The D gene is left open where the match is weak. Clone size appears in some rows only: once, few, many, or a class for an expanded clone.

>NA|TRBV12-3/TRBV12-4|TRBJ2-3|NA
TGTGCCAGCAGTTTCAGGAGCACAGATACGCAGTATTTT
CASSFRSTDTQYF
>TRBD2|TRBV19|TRBJ2-5|NA
TGTGCCAGTAGTCACGCGGCTAGCGGGGGACAAGAGACCCAGTACTTC
CASSHAASGGQETQYF
>NA|TRBV6-5|TRBJ1-2|NA
TGTGCCAGCAGTCCTTGGGCAGACTATGGCTACACCTTC
CASSPWADYGYTF
>NA|TRBV29-1|TRBJ2-7|NA
TGCAGCGTTGTGGAGGGCCCCTACGAGCAGTACTTC
CSVVEGPYEQYF
>NA|TRBV14|TRBJ1-2|NA
TGTGCCAGCAGCCAGGACAGCTATGGCTACACCTTC
CASSQDSYGYTF
>NA|TRBV29-1|TRBJ2-7|NA
TGCAGCGTTCGGGAGAGCTCCTACGAGCAGTACTTC
CSVRESSYEQYF
>TRBD1|TRBV27|TRBJ2-7|once
TGTGCCAGCAGGCCCGGGACAGCGAGCTACGAGCAGTACTTC
CASRPGTASYEQYF
>NA|TRBV3-1/TRBV3-2|TRBJ2-7|once
TGTGCCAGCAGCCAAGTCGGGGATACCTACGAGCAGTACTTC
CASSQVGDTYEQYF
>NA|TRBV7-2|TRBJ1-3|NA
TGTGCCAGCAGCCCAGGTCCCAGCGGGGGGCAAGGAAACACCATATATTTT
CASSPGPSGGQGNTIYF
>NA|TRBV7-4|TRBJ2-5|NA
TGTGCCAGCAGCTTAGGGCGGCGGGGCAGGGGGAAAGAGACCCAGTACTTC
CASSLGRRGRGKETQYF
>TRBD1|TRBV4-3|TRBJ1-6|NA
TGCGCCAGCAGCCCCCGGACAGGGATTTCACCCCTCCACTTT
CASSPRTGISPLHF
>TRBD2|TRBV6-4|TRBJ2-2|NA
TGTGCCAGCAGGGGAGGGCCGAACACCGGGGAGCTGTTTTTT
CASRGGPNTGELFF
>NA|TRBV4-3|TRBJ2-3|NA
TGCGCCAGCAGCCAAGCTAGCGCTGTGGGGGGAGATACGCAGTATTTT
CASSQASAVGGDTQYF
>TRBD1|TRBV19|TRBJ2-5|NA
TGTGCCAGTACCCCGGGACAGGGGCAAGAGACCCAGTACTTC
CASTPGQGQETQYF
>TRBD2|TRBV7-9|TRBJ2-3|NA
TGTGCCAGCAGCTCCGATCGGGGGGGAACTAGCACAGATACGCAGTATTTT
CASSSDRGGTSTDTQYF
>TRBD1|TRBV28|TRBJ1-5|NA
TGTGCCAGCCGGGACAGGGGGAGCAATCAGCCCCAGCATTTT
CASRDRGSNQPQHF
>NA|TRBV7-9|TRBJ2-3|NA
TGTGCCAGCAGCTTAATTGGGGGCGCAGATACGCAGTATTTT
CASSLIGGADTQYF
>TRBD1|TRBV3-1/TRBV3-2|TRBJ1-1|NA
TGTGCCAGCAGCCAACTGACAGGGGAGGGCTCCGAAGCTTTCTTT
CASSQLTGEGSEAFF
>NA|TRBV6-2/TRBV6-3|TRBJ1-1|NA
TGTGCCAGCAGTTCAAGGCGCAAGGACAAAGGCCCGGACACTGAAGCTTTCTTT
CASSSRRKDKGPDTEAFF
>NA|TRBV25-1|TRBJ2-2|NA
TGTGCCAGCACTCCGAATCTACCCACCGGGGAGCTGTTTTTT
CASTPNLPTGELFF
>NA|TRBV2|TRBJ1-1|NA
TGTGCCAGCAGGAGACAGTTGGATAGGACTGAAGCTTTCTTT
CASRRQLDRTEAFF
>TRBD1|TRBV13|TRBJ2-5|NA
TGTGCCAGCAGCTCTACAGGGGTCCAAGAGACCCAGTACTTC
CASSSTGVQETQYF
>TRBD1|TRBV10-3|TRBJ1-5|NA
TGTGCCATCAGTGAGGTGGAGGGACAGGGTAGCAATCAGCCCCAGCATTTT
CAISEVEGQGSNQPQHF
>NA|TRBV10-3|TRBJ2-7|NA
TGTGCCTCCCGCGCCCAACAGGGTCTACGCTCCTACGAGCAGTACTTC
CASRAQQGLRSYEQYF
>TRBD1|TRBV6-2/TRBV6-3|TRBJ2-1|once
TGTGCCAGCAGCGGAAGAACAGGGGACCACAATGAGCAGTTCTTC
CASSGRTGDHNEQFF
>TRBD1|TRBV19|TRBJ2-1|NA
TGTGCCAGTAGTGTGGACAGGGATTCCTACAATGAGCAGTTCTTC
CASSVDRDSYNEQFF
>NA|TRBV30|TRBJ1-1|NA
TGTGCCTGGACCTCCGGGACATCCGCCGCTGAAGCTTTCTTT
CAWTSGTSAAEAFF
>NA|TRBV3-1/TRBV3-2|TRBJ2-7|NA
TGTGCCAGCAGCCCCAGGGGCGGATACGAGCAGTACTTC
CASSPRGGYEQYF
>TRBD1|TRBV28|TRBJ1-2|NA
TGTGCCAGCAGTCCATCGGTGAGGGGGCACACCTTC
CASSPSVRGHTF
>TRBD1|TRBV18|TRBJ2-2|NA
TGTGCCAGCTCGTCCGGGACAGGGAACACCGGGGAGCTGTTTTTT
CASSSGTGNTGELFF
>NA|TRBV7-2|TRBJ1-6|NA
TGTGCCAGCAGCTTAGTCTCCTCCGGCTCCTGGCGGGGTTCACCCCTCCACTTT
CASSLVSSGSWRGSPLHF
>NA|TRBV30|TRBJ1-2|NA
TGTGCCTGGGGGCTCAGGGCTGGCTACACCTTC
CAWGLRAGYTF
>NA|TRBV6-6|TRBJ1-1|NA
TGTGCCAGCAGTTACGGTGGCAGGAAGAACACTGAAGCTTTCTTT
CASSYGGRKNTEAFF
>NA|TRBV19|TRBJ2-1|NA
TGTGCCAGTAGTACCGACCAGGGGGGCCGGAATGAGCAGTTCTTC
CASSTDQGGRNEQFF
>NA|TRBV28|TRBJ1-2|NA
TGTGCCAGCAGCAGAATTTTTTCTGGCTACACCTTC
CASSRIFSGYTF
>NA|TRBV6-2/TRBV6-3|TRBJ2-2|NA
TGTGCCAGCAGTGGACTCGGCACCGGGGAGCTGTTTTTT
CASSGLGTGELFF